The 2 T cell receptor beta chains below were found in one sample sequenced in a study of beta chain features in type 1 diabetes. The whole isolated RNA underwent reverse transcription, so sequencing captured expressed TCRB transcripts. Assay: immunoSEQ multiplex PCR; the TCRdb copy retains only in-frame clones and omits some. Of roughly 240,000 clones detected, 68% appear once; the ten largest clones hold approximately 0.053%. Sequenced: naive CD4+ T cells from blood. The source is a man aged 25 to 45 in good health.

The chain employs TRBV30 and TRBJ2-1, with TRBD2 matching over 11 bases. Trimming at V came to 4 bases and at J to 7 bases, leaving 9 bases not matched to a gene. The CDR3 is made up of 15 amino acids. The V gene's germline CDR1 is GTSNPN and CDR2 SVGIG (reference sequence). The DNA of the CDR3 is TGTGCCTGGAACTTCGGGACTAGCGGTGGAAATGAGCAGTTCTTC. Translation gives CAWNFGTSGGNEQFF.

The chain employs TRBV30 and TRBJ2-5; a weak D match, TRBD2 (6 bases). CDR1 and CDR2 from the germline V gene are GTSNPN and SVGIG (reference sequence). The CDR3 has 14 amino acids. V was shortened by 0 bases and J by 4 bases, with 12 bases between the two germline ends. CDR3 protein: CAWSVRSSGETQYF. In nucleotides, the CDR3 is TGTGCCTGGAGTGTACGGAGTAGCGGAGAGACCCAGTACTTC.